Below are 16 T cell receptor beta chains sequenced from a single sample in a study of cytomegalovirus exposure and HLA in healthy donors. With 60 Vbeta and 13 Jbeta primers, the PCR was carried out. Only in-frame clones appear in the TCRdb table, and some are missing; sequencing was by immunoSEQ multiplex PCR. This sample yields roughly 99,000 clones, of which about 72% are seen a single time; roughly 2.3% belongs to the top ten. The material sequenced was PBMCs. The receptors here all came from a man in his late teens or twenties in good health and CMV-seronegative.

The chain combines TRBV2 with TRBJ1-1; weak D call: TRBD1 (6 bases). Trimming removed 7 bases from V and 3 bases from J, with 12 bases in between. This CDR3 has 13 amino acids. Germline V gene lookup returns CDR1 SNHLY and CDR2 FYNNEI. The CDR3 reads CASTGDWDTEAFF. CDR3 bases: TGTGCCAGCACAGGGGATTGGGACACTGAAGCTTTCTTT.

This CDR3 reads CASSDRQIAPYNEQFF. CDR3 nucleotide sequence: TGTGCCAGCAGTGACCGACAAATTGCACCCTACAATGAGCAGTTCTTC. V and J are TRBV6-4 and TRBJ2-1; D gene unclear. The CDR3 loop spans 16 amino acids. V was shortened by 2 bases and J by 2 bases, with 13 bases between the two germline ends. Germline V lookup: CDR1 MRHNA, CDR2 SNTAGT.

V usage is TRBV9 and J usage is TRBJ2-3, with 10 positions matching TRBD2. Germline V CDR1 and CDR2: SGDLS, YYNGEE. Losses at the gene ends were 2 bases for V and 5 bases for J; bases not matched to a gene: 14. The CDR3 totals 18 residues. This CDR3 reads CASSVRGSGGALEDTQYF. Written as DNA, the CDR3 is TGTGCCAGCAGCGTTCGGGGGAGCGGGGGGGCCTTGGAAGATACGCAGTATTTT.

The chain joins TRBV29-1 to TRBJ2-7, with 7 bases aligning to TRBD2. Germline V lookup: CDR1 SQVTM, CDR2 ANQGSEA. Trimming at V came to 3 bases and at J to 3 bases, leaving 5 bases not matched to a gene. The CDR3 extends over 13 amino acids. The DNA for the CDR3 is TGCAGCGTTGAGGGTGGGGGGGGCTACGAGCAGTACTTC. Translated: CSVEGGGGYEQYF.

In its sample, this clone was seen a few times. The rearrangement links TRBV6-5 to TRBJ2-3, with D possibly matching TRBD2 (7 bases). Trimming removed 6 bases at V and 2 bases at J, with 15 bases between. Germline loops: CDR1 MNHEY, CDR2 SVGAGI. The CDR3 length is 15 residues. CDR3 protein: CASSTRGDNTDTQYF. CDR3 in DNA: TGTGCCAGCAGCACTCGGGGGGACAACACAGATACGCAGTATTTT.

This chain links TRBV7-2 with TRBJ2-5; 9 bases fit TRBD2. There are 18 residues in the CDR3. Trimming cost V 5 bases and J 5 bases; bases outside gene matches: 18. Germline V gene data show CDR1 as SGHTA and CDR2 as FQGNSA. The DNA of the CDR3 is TGTGCCAGCAGCCCGGGTTTTGGTAGCGGGGGCCAAGGGGAGACCCAGTACTTC. It encodes CASSPGFGSGGQGETQYF.

V and J are TRBV5-4 and TRBJ2-3; TRBD2 matches at 8 bases. The length of the CDR3 is 15 residues. With 5 bases clipped from V and 1 base from J, the junction kept 6 bases outside the gene matches. Germline V gene sequence: CDR1 SGHNT, CDR2 YYREEE (reference sequence). The CDR3 nucleotides read TGTGCCAGCAGTTTGCCGGGACTAGGCACAGATACGCAGTATTTT. This gives the protein CASSLPGLGTDTQYF.

V gene TRBV7-6 combines with J gene TRBJ2-3; 8 bases fit TRBD2. The CDR3 runs to 15 residues. Germline V gives CDR1 SGHVS, CDR2 FNYEAQ. J lost 5 bases, V lost 5 bases, and 9 bases had no gene match. CDR3 region: CASSPGGGQGDTQYF. Here the CDR3 DNA reads TGTGCCAGCAGCCCCGGGGGGGGGCAAGGAGATACGCAGTATTTT. The variable domain in full, completed from reference TRBV7-6 and TRBJ2-3, reads GAGVSQSPRYKVTKRGQDVALRCDPISGHVSLYWYRQALGQGPEFLTYFNYEAQQDKSGLPNDRFSAERPEGSISTLTIQRTEQRDSAMYRCASSPGGGQGDTQYFGPGTRLTVL.

The rearrangement uses TRBV7-9 and TRBJ2-2, with 8 bases fitting TRBD2. The germline CDR1 and CDR2 sequences are SEHNR and FQNEAQ (reference sequence). This CDR3 spans 14 amino acids. Losses at the gene ends were 8 bases for V and 6 bases for J; bases not matched to a gene: 8. CDR3: CASSGSGLAGELFF. The CDR3 nucleotides read TGTGCCAGCTCCGGGTCGGGACTAGCCGGGGAGCTGTTTTTT.

This clone was seen a handful of times. V and J are TRBV19 and TRBJ1-2; 8 bases agree with TRBD1. The CDR3 length is 17 residues. Germline assignment: CDR1 LNHDA and CDR2 SQIVND (reference sequence). The J segment lost 0 bases and the V segment lost 1 base, leaving 7 bases of the junction unmatched. The CDR3 loop is CASSIGDRSPANYGYTF. CDR3 coding DNA: TGTGCCAGTAGTATAGGGGACAGGAGTCCTGCTAACTATGGCTACACCTTC.

V is TRBV5-1 and J is TRBJ2-5, with TRBD2 matching over 9 bases. Trimming removed 6 bases from V and 2 bases from J; junction bases left unmatched: 11. CDR1 is SGHRS and CDR2 is YFSETQ in the germline V gene. The CDR3 extends over 16 amino acids. The DNA for the CDR3 is TGCGCCAGCACCGACCCGGGGCGGGGGGGGCAAGAGACCCAGTACTTC. It codes for CASTDPGRGGQETQYF. Filled out from reference TRBV5-1 and TRBJ2-5, the complete variable domain reads KAGVTQTPRYLIKTRGQQVTLSCSPISGHRSVSWYQQTPGQGLQFLFEYFSETQRNKGNFPGRFSGRQFSNSRSEMNVSTLELGDSALYLCASTDPGRGGQETQYFGPGTRLLVL.

This clone was seen a handful of times. V usage is TRBV4-3 and J usage is TRBJ2-6, with 8 positions matching TRBD1. This CDR3 is 18 amino acids long. Germline V gene sequence: CDR1 LGHNA, CDR2 YSLEER. V was pared by 0 bases and J by 2 bases, with 6 bases of the junction left unmatched. CDR3 protein: CASSQEETGVPGANVLTF. CDR3 nucleotide sequence: TGCGCCAGCAGCCAAGAGGAGACAGGGGTCCCTGGGGCCAACGTCCTGACTTTC.

The CDR3 reads CASSAVQGTNYGYTF. The CDR3 DNA is TGTGCCAGTAGTGCCGTCCAGGGGACTAACTATGGCTACACCTTC. The chain uses TRBV19 and TRBJ1-2; possibly TRBD1 for D (6 bases). With 5 bases removed from V and 0 bases from J, the gap between germline ends came to 13 bases. Germline values: CDR1 LNHDA, CDR2 SQIVND (reference sequence). CDR3 length: 15 residues. Full variable domain (rest looked up from reference TRBV19 and TRBJ1-2): DGGITQSPKYLFRKEGQNVTLSCEQNLNHDAMYWYRQDPGQGLRLIYYSQIVNDFQKGDIAEGYSVSREKKESFPLTVTSAQKNPTAFYLCASSAVQGTNYGYTFGSGTRLTVV.

V is TRBV9 and J is TRBJ2-7; D is unclear. This CDR3 has 12 amino acids. CDR1 and CDR2 (germline): SGDLS, YYNGEE. The ends were cut back, 3 bases at V and 2 bases at J, with 6 bases in the middle. DNA of the CDR3: TGTGCCAGCAGCGCTACCCCCTACGAGCAGTACTTC. This encodes CASSATPYEQYF.

This clone came up once. This sequence joins TRBV5-5 and TRBJ2-2; D perhaps matches TRBD1 (6 bases). The CDR3 has 13 residues. The germline V and J ends were trimmed by 3 bases and 8 bases, with 11 bases remaining between them. CDR1 is SGHKS and CDR2 is YYEKEE in the germline V gene (reference sequence). The CDR3 spells CASSSPGTGELFF. For the CDR3, the DNA is TGTGCCAGCAGCTCCCCAGGGACAGGGGAGCTGTTTTTT.

The chain has TRBV7-2 and TRBJ2-2; TRBD2 agrees at 7 bases. The CDR3 covers 15 residues. V gave up 3 bases and J gave up 5 bases; unmatched junction bases: 6. The germline V gene encodes CDR1 SGHTA and CDR2 FQGNSA. The CDR3 DNA sequence: TGTGCCAGCAGCTTCACCCTGGGGGGGACCGGGGAGCTGTTTTTT. Its translation: CASSFTLGGTGELFF.